This T cell receptor beta chain was obtained from a study of blood T cell repertoires in COVID-19. Measured with immunoSEQ multiplex PCR; TCRdb has only the in-frame clones, and not every one. The sample lists tens of thousands of clones; roughly 80% were seen once. In germline, CDR1 is SGHVS, CDR2 FQNEAQ. This CDR3 has 15 residues. V lost 5 bases, J lost 3 bases, and 14 bases lay in between. This clone has more than one count but fewer than ten. The TCR comes from a woman in her 50s with active or convalescent COVID-19. The rearrangement uses TRBV7-8 and TRBJ1-3, with D maybe TRBD1 (6 bases). Sequences were obtained from peripheral blood. The CDR3 is CASSRNREGGNTIYF. The CDR3 coding sequence is TGTGCCAGCAGCCGTAACAGGGAAGGTGGAAACACCATATATTTT.